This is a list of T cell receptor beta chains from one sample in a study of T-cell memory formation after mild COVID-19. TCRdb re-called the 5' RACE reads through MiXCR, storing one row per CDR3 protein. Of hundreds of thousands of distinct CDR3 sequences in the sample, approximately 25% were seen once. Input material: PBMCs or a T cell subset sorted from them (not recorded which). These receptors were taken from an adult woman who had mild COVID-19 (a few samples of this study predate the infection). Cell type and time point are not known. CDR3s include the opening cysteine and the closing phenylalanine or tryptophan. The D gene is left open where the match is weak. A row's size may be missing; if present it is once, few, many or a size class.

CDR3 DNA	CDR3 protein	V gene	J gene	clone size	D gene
TGCGCCAGCAGCTTGAAACTGGCGCAAGAGACCCAGTACTTC	CASSLKLAQETQYF	TRBV5-1	TRBJ2-5	many	NA
TGTGCCAGCAGCCCAGAGGGGGGACTAGTCGCAGATACGCAGTATTTT	CASSPEGGLVADTQYF	TRBV5-5	TRBJ2-3	few	TRBD2
TGTGCCAGCAGCTTACGGGATCGCAATGAGCAGTTCTTC	CASSLRDRNEQFF	TRBV13	TRBJ2-1	NA	NA
TGTGCCAGCAGTGTGGGGAGGGGGGCCTACGAGCAGTACTTC	CASSVGRGAYEQYF	TRBV12-3/TRBV12-4	TRBJ2-7	NA	NA
TGTGCCAGCAGCTGGGGCCATACAGAGACCCAGTACTTC	CASSWGHTETQYF	TRBV7-9	TRBJ2-5	NA	NA
TGCGCCAGCAGCCCTCGAGTTAGGGGGGAGGGGGAGACCCAGTACTTC	CASSPRVRGEGETQYF	TRBV4-1	TRBJ2-5	many	NA
TGTGCCAGCAGTCCACTAGCGGGAGGTTTCTATGAGCAGTTCTTC	CASSPLAGGFYEQFF	TRBV6-1	TRBJ2-1	NA	TRBD2
TGTGCCAGCAGCTTAGAGGATGGGCCGGAGCAGTTCTTC	CASSLEDGPEQFF	TRBV7-3	TRBJ2-1	few	NA
TGTGCCAGCAGTCCCCGGCCGTGGCGGGACCGAAACCGCTACAATGAGCAGTTCTTC	CASSPRPWRDRNRYNEQFF	TRBV7-9	TRBJ2-1	NA	NA
TGCGCCAGCCTTGAGCACAATGAGCAGTTCTTC	CASLEHNEQFF	TRBV5-1	TRBJ2-1	few	NA
TGTGCCAGCAGTCCCCCCCGGGCGGGAGCGGTCCCTATCTACGATGAGCAGTTCTTC	CASSPPRAGAVPIYDEQFF	TRBV12-3/TRBV12-4	TRBJ2-1	NA	TRBD2
TGTGCCAGCAGCGTAGCGACTAGCGGGGGAGAGACCCAGTACTTC	CASSVATSGGETQYF	TRBV9	TRBJ2-5	few	TRBD2
TGTGCCAGCAGTTTCACGACTAGCGGGGGAGAGACCCAGTACTTC	CASSFTTSGGETQYF	TRBV12-3/TRBV12-4	TRBJ2-5	NA	TRBD2
TGTGCCTGGGGTAGCGTGGGGGCGAACACCGGGGAGCTGTTTTTT	CAWGSVGANTGELFF	TRBV30	TRBJ2-2	NA	NA
TGTGCCAGCAACCGACAGGGGCTAGGGGAGCTGTTTTTT	CASNRQGLGELFF	TRBV6-5	TRBJ2-2	NA	TRBD1
TGCAGTGCTAGAGATGGGGGACAGGGGCTGAACACTGAAGCTTTCTTT	CSARDGGQGLNTEAFF	TRBV20-1	TRBJ1-1	NA	TRBD1
TGTGCCAGCAGCTCCCCGAAAGGAATGAACACTGAAGCTTTCTTT	CASSSPKGMNTEAFF	TRBV7-2	TRBJ1-1	few	NA
TGCGCCAGCAGCTCCAGGGGAAGCCAAGAGACCCAGTACTTC	CASSSRGSQETQYF	TRBV5-1	TRBJ2-5	many	NA
TGTGCCAGCAGCCAAACCCGACCAGGGGGCACAGATACGCAGTATTTT	CASSQTRPGGTDTQYF	TRBV3-1	TRBJ2-3	few	NA
TGTGCCAGCAGCCAAGCATTTCAGGGGTTTGCTGAAGCTTTCTTT	CASSQAFQGFAEAFF	TRBV4-2	TRBJ1-1	NA	NA
TGTGCCAGCAGTCCCCGACAGGGCGGTGCGAACTATGGCTACACCTTC	CASSPRQGGANYGYTF	TRBV12-3/TRBV12-4	TRBJ1-2	NA	TRBD1
TGTGCCAGCAGCCAAGTTGCGGGAGGAAGAACAGATACGCAGTATTTT	CASSQVAGGRTDTQYF	TRBV4-2	TRBJ2-3	few	TRBD2
TGTGCCAGCAGCTCCGGACCGAGTTCACCCCTCCACTTT	CASSSGPSSPLHF	TRBV7-2	TRBJ1-6	NA	NA
TGTGCCAGCAGCCAAAATCGCATTGAAGCTTTCTTT	CASSQNRIEAFF	TRBV14	TRBJ1-1	NA	NA
TGTGCCAGCAGCCCAGACAGGGGTAATGAAAAACTGTTTTTT	CASSPDRGNEKLFF	TRBV6-6	TRBJ1-4	few	TRBD1
TGTGCCACCAGACCAAATCTGGGGGACAGGGAGGGAACAGATACGCAGTATTTT	CATRPNLGDREGTDTQYF	TRBV28	TRBJ2-3	NA	TRBD1
TGTTCCAGCAGCTCCAGTACAGGGGCCATCAACGAAGAGACCCAGTACTTC	CSSSSSTGAINEETQYF	TRBV7-9	TRBJ2-5	NA	TRBD1
TGTGCCACCAGTGATTCTGGTGTAGGCTCCTACAATGAGCAGTTCTTC	CATSDSGVGSYNEQFF	TRBV24-1	TRBJ2-1	few	NA
TGTGCCAGCAGCCCCTCCTCGGGACAGGGGATGGATACGCAGTATTTT	CASSPSSGQGMDTQYF	TRBV4-2	TRBJ2-3	NA	TRBD1
TGTGCCAGCAGCCAAGACCCCTGGGCAGAGCGACTCTCTGGAAACACCATATATTTT	CASSQDPWAERLSGNTIYF	TRBV14	TRBJ1-3	NA	NA
TGTGCCACCAGTGATTCCATAGCGGGAGGCTCCTACAATGAGCAGTTCTTC	CATSDSIAGGSYNEQFF	TRBV24-1	TRBJ2-1	NA	TRBD2
TGTGCCAGCAGCGCGGCCCCAGGACTAGCGGCGCCACTTCGGAGGTCCTACGAGCAGTACTTC	CASSAAPGLAAPLRRSYEQYF	TRBV9	TRBJ2-7	NA	TRBD2
TGTGCCAGCAGTCCATGGGTAGACAGGTCTGTCTTGGGAGGTGAGCAGTTCTTC	CASSPWVDRSVLGGEQFF	TRBV27	TRBJ2-1	NA	NA
TGTGCCAGCAGTCTCCCTTTCCGGGCCCAGCATTTT	CASSLPFRAQHF	TRBV12-3/TRBV12-4	TRBJ1-5	few	NA
TGTGCCACCTGGACAGGGGGACGAGGCTACACCTTC	CATWTGGRGYTF	TRBV19	TRBJ1-2	few	TRBD1
TGCGCCAGCGGGACAGGGGCAACCTACGAGCAGTACTTC	CASGTGATYEQYF	TRBV5-1	TRBJ2-7	few	TRBD1